The next 7 T cell receptor beta chains were all read from a single sample in a study of blood T cell repertoires in COVID-19. Using immunoSEQ multiplex PCR, the repertoire was profiled, and TCRdb retains in-frame clones only, with some absent. Of 150,000 to 200,000 clones listed, 65% to 85% are singletons. The sequenced sample consisted of peripheral blood. All receptors derive from a woman between 25 and 40 years old with acute or convalescent COVID-19.

CDR3: CASSEGRARWPLQETQYF. The CDR3 region has the DNA TGTGCCAGCAGTGAAGGGAGGGCTAGGTGGCCCCTCCAAGAGACCCAGTACTTC. The chain joins TRBV6-1 to TRBJ2-5, with TRBD2 as a possible D gene (6 bases). V was clipped by 1 base and J by 1 base, with 19 bases between them. Germline lookup yields CDR1 MNHNS and CDR2 SASEGT. This CDR3 comprises 18 residues.

This clone was counted many times. The chain is built from TRBV5-1 and TRBJ1-1, with D unclear. Trimming removed 6 bases at V and 2 bases at J, with 11 bases between. Germline V lookup: CDR1 SGHRS, CDR2 YFSETQ. This CDR3 region has 13 residues. For the CDR3, the DNA is TGCGCCAGCACCCCCCCGGGTAACACTGAAGCTTTCTTT. Residues: CASTPPGNTEAFF.

This chain links TRBV15 with TRBJ2-6; 10 positions agree with TRBD1. The J segment lost 2 bases and the V segment lost 3 bases, leaving 1 base of the junction unmatched. This CDR3 contains 16 residues. CDR1 LNHNV and CDR2 YYDKDF come from the germline V gene (reference sequence). For the CDR3, the DNA is TGTGCCACCAGCAGTGGGACAGGGGCTGGGGCCAACGTCCTGACTTTC. It codes for CATSSGTGAGANVLTF.

The rearrangement links TRBV4-3 to TRBJ2-7; tentatively, D is TRBD2 (6 bases). CDR1 LGHNA and CDR2 YSLEER come from the germline V gene. CDR3 length equals 14 residues. The V gene lost 4 bases and the J gene lost 0 bases, with 10 bases spanning the gap. CDR3 nucleotide sequence: TGCGCCAGCAGCCCCGGGGGTAGCTCCTACGAGCAGTACTTC. This codes for CASSPGGSSYEQYF.

The V and J genes are TRBV19 and TRBJ1-5; D is unclear. Germline V gene data show CDR1 as LNHDA and CDR2 as SQIVND (reference sequence). With 1 base removed from V and 4 bases from J, the gap between germline ends came to 11 bases. CDR3 length: 15 residues. In DNA, the CDR3 is TGTGCCAGTAGTATAGCCGTGTATATGAATCAGCCCCAGCATTTT. Translation gives CASSIAVYMNQPQHF.

Concerning this clone: The sample has other DNA sequences that encode this CDR3 too. The chain links TRBV4-3 to TRBJ1-1, with D possibly TRBD1 on 6 matching bases. Trimming left V 1 base short and J 0 bases short, with 12 bases between. The V gene's germline CDR1 is LGHNA and CDR2 YSLEER. The CDR3 is 16 residues long. This CDR3 reads CASSQGPGQMNTEAFF. The CDR3 region has the DNA TGCGCCAGCAGCCAAGGACCGGGACAAATGAACACTGAAGCTTTCTTT.

This clone appeared a few times. This chain links TRBV25-1 with TRBJ2-2, with 8 positions matching TRBD2. With V trimmed by 2 bases and J by 2 bases, 7 bases remained unmatched. The CDR3 runs 17 residues. From germline, CDR1 is MGHDK and CDR2 SYGVNS. The CDR3 is CASSEDLGTSNTGELFF. The CDR3 nucleotides are TGTGCCAGCAGTGAAGATTTAGGGACTAGTAACACCGGGGAGCTGTTTTTT.